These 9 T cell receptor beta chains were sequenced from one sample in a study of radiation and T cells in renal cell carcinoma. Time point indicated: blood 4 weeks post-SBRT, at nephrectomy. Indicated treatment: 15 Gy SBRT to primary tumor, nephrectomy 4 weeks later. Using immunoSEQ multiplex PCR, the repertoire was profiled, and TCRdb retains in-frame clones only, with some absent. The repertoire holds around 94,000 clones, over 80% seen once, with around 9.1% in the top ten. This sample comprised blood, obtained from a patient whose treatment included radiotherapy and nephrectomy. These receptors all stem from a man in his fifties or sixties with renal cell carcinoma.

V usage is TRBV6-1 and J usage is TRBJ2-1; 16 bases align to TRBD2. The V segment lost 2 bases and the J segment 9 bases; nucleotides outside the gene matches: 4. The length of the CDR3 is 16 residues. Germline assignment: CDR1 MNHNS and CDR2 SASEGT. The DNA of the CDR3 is TGTGCCAGCAGTGAATTAGGGACTAGCGGGAGGGCTGAGCAGTTCTTC. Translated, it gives CASSELGTSGRAEQFF.

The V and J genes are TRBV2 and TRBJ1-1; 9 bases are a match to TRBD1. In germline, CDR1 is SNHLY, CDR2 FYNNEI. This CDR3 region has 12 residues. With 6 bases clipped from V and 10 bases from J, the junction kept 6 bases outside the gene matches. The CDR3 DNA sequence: TGTGCCAGCAGGGACAGGGGATTACGAGCTTTCTTT. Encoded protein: CASRDRGLRAFF.

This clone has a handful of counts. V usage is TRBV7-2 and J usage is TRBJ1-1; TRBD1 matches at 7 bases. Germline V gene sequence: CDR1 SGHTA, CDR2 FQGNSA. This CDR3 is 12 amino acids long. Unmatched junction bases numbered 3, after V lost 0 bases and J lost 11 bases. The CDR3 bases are TGTGCCAGCAGCTTAGCCAGGGGGAGGGCTTTCTTT. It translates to CASSLARGRAFF.

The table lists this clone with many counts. In DNA form, the CDR3 reads TGCGCCAGCAGCCATCTAGCGGGAGGCCCACTTCGCTACGAGCAGTACTTC. This sequence encodes CASSHLAGGPLRYEQYF. The rearrangement uses TRBV4-1 and TRBJ2-7, with 11 bases matching TRBD2. Germline V gene sequence: CDR1 MGHRA, CDR2 YSYEKL. Losses at the gene ends were 3 bases for V and 3 bases for J; bases not matched to a gene: 10. The CDR3 spans 17 residues.

The CDR3 region has the DNA TGTGCTAGTGTCCCGGGTGTTGGGTTTAGATATGGCTACACCTTC. Its translation is CASVPGVGFRYGYTF. This chain connects TRBV12-5 to TRBJ1-2, with D unresolved. The germline gives CDR1 LGHNT, CDR2 FRNRAP. Trimming removed 7 bases at V and 5 bases at J, with 20 bases between. The CDR3 spans 15 residues.

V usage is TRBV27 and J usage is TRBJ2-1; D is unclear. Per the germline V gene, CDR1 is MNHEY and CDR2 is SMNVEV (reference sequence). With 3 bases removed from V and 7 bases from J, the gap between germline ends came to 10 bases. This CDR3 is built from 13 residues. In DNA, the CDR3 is TGTGCCAGCAGTTTTGGTGGGAAAAATGAGCAGTTCTTC. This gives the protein CASSFGGKNEQFF.

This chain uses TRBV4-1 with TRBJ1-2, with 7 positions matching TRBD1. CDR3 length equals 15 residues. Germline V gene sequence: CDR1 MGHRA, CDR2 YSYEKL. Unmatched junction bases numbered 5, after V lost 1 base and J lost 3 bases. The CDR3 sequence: CASSQARDSYYGYTF. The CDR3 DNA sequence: TGCGCCAGCAGCCAAGCCCGGGACAGTTACTATGGCTACACCTTC.

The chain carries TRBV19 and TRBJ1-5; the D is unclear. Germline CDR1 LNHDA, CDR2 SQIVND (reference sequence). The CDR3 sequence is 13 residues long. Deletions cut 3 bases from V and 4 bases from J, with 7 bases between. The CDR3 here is CASSIPRNQPQHF. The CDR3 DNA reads TGTGCCAGTAGTATTCCCAGGAATCAGCCCCAGCATTTT.

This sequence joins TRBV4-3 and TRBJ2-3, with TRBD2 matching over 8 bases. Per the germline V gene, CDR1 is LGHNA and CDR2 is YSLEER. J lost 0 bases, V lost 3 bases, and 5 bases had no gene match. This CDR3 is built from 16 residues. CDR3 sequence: CASSQAAGVSTDTQYF. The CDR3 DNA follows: TGCGCCAGCAGCCAGGCAGCGGGAGTTAGCACAGATACGCAGTATTTT.